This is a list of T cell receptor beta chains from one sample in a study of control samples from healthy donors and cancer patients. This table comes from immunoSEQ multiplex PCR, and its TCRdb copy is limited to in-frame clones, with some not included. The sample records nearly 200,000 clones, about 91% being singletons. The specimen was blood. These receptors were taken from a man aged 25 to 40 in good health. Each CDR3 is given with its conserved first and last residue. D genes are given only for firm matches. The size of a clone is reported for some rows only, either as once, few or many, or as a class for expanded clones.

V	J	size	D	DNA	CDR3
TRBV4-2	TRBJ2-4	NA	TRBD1	TGTGCCAGCAGCCTATTGGGACAGGGAAACATTCAGTACTTC	CASSLLGQGNIQYF
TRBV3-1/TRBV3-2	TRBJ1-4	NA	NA	TGTGCCAGCAGCCTGGCCCAGGGACGTCATAATGAAAAACTGTTTTTT	CASSLAQGRHNEKLFF
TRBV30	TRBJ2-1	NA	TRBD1	TGTGCCTGGAGTCCGGGACAGGCCCTCAATGAGCAGTTCTTC	CAWSPGQALNEQFF
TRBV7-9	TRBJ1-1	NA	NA	TGTGCCAGCAGCTTAGTTAATGGGAACACTGAAGCTTTCTTT	CASSLVNGNTEAFF
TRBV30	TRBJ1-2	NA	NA	TGTGCCTGGAGTCTCTCATCTATGGGCTACACCTTC	CAWSLSSMGYTF
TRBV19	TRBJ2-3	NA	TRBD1	TGTGCCAGTAGCGTCCCCCGACAGGGGGTAACAGATACGCAGTATTTT	CASSVPRQGVTDTQYF
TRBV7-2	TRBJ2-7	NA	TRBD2	TGTGCCAGCAGCTCCGCGGGGGCCTACGAGCAGTACTTC	CASSSAGAYEQYF
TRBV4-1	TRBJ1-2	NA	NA	TGCGCCAGCAGTCCGGACGGAAACTATGGCTACACCTTC	CASSPDGNYGYTF
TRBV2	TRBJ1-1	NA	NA	TGTGCCAGCAGTGAAGGCCTGTTACAGAACACTGAAGCTTTCTTT	CASSEGLLQNTEAFF
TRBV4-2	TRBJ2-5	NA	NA	TGTGCCAGCAGCCTCCCGGGGGAGAAAGAGACCCAGTACTTC	CASSLPGEKETQYF
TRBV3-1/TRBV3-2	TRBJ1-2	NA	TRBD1	TGTGCCAGCAGCCAAGAAAAGGGACAGGGGGCCATCATAGCTAACTATGGCTACACCTTC	CASSQEKGQGAIIANYGYTF
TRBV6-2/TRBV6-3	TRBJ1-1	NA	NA	TGTGCCAGCAGTTACAACGGCTTGGCGAGCCCTGAAGCTTTCTTT	CASSYNGLASPEAFF
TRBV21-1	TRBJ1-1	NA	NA	TGTGCCAGCAGCAAAGTAGATGCTCTGTCCGATCCATTAATGAACACTGAAGCTTTCTTT	CASSKVDALSDPLMNTEAFF
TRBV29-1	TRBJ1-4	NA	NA	TGCAGCGTTGAGGGAACAACAACTAATGAAAAACTGTTTTTT	CSVEGTTTNEKLFF
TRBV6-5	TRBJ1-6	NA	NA	TGTGCCAGTCTCCCCGGGACGGTCTATAATTCACCCCTCCACTTT	CASLPGTVYNSPLHF
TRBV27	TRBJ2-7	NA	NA	TGTGCCAGCAACACCGGACGGAACTTCTACGAGCAGTACTTC	CASNTGRNFYEQYF
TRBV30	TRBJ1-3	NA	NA	TGCGCCTGGAGTGGACAGACAGGAAACACCATATATTTT	CAWSGQTGNTIYF
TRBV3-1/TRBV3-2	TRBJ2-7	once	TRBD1	TGTGCCAGCACCCAGGGGGCTGCGGTCTACGAGCAGTACTTC	CASTQGAAVYEQYF
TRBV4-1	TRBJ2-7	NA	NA	TGCGCCAGCAGCCGACAGGGCGGGAGGACAGGGATAACCGAGCAGTACTTC	CASSRQGGRTGITEQYF
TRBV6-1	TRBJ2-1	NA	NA	TGTGCCAGCAGTGATACAGCTAGCTCCTACAATGAGCAGTTCTTC	CASSDTASSYNEQFF
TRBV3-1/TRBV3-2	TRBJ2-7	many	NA	TGTGCCAGCAGCGACTACGACTACGAGCAGTACTTC	CASSDYDYEQYF
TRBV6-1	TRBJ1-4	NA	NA	TGTGCCAGCAGTGAGGCACTGGGTGAAAAACTGTTTTTT	CASSEALGEKLFF
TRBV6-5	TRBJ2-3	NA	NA	TGTGCCAGCAGTTTCACTATTGGCGCCAGCACAGATACGCAGTATTTT	CASSFTIGASTDTQYF
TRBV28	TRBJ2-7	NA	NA	TGTGCCAGCAGTTCAGGGACCTACGAGCAGTACTTC	CASSSGTYEQYF